This TCR beta chain was recovered during a study of T-cell memory formation after mild COVID-19. Findings and limits, study-wide: Pre-infection memory already had some responding clones, implying cross-reactive memory joined.

With respect to this clonotype: Its specificity is unknown.

Each CDR3 protein gets one entry after TCRdb re-called the 5' RACE reads with MiXCR. The sample shows about 540,000 distinct CDR3 sequences, just over 20% of them seen only once. This CDR3 has 14 amino acids. Trimming removed 2 bases at V and 9 bases at J, with 17 bases between. CDR1 SGHKS and CDR2 YYEKEE come from the germline V gene (reference sequence). Sequencing input: PBMCs or a T cell subset sorted from them (not recorded which). The receptor comes from an adult woman who had mild COVID-19 (a few samples of this study predate the infection). Cell type and time point are not known. J is TRBJ2-5 and V is TRBV5-5; D may be TRBD1 or TRBD2 (5 bases each). The CDR3 sequence: CASSFEGSSRAQYF. For the CDR3, the DNA is TGTGCCAGCAGCTTTGAGGGGAGTTCGAGGGCCCAGTACTTC.